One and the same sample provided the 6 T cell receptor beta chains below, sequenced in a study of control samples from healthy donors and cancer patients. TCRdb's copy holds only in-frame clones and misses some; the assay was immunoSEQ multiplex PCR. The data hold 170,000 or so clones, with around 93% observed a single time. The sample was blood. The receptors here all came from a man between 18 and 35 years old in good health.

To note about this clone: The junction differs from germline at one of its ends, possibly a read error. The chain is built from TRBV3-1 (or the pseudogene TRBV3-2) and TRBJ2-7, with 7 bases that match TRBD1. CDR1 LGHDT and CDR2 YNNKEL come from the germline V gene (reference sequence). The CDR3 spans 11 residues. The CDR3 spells CASSSGQASTF. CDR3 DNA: TGTGCCAGCAGCAGTGGACAGGCCTCAACCTTC.

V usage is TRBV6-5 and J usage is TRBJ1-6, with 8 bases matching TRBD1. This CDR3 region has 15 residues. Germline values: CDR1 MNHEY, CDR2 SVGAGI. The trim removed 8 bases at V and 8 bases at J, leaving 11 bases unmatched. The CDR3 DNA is TGTGCCAGCGGACGCGACAGGGGTCAGGATTCACCCCTCCACTTT. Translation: CASGRDRGQDSPLHF.

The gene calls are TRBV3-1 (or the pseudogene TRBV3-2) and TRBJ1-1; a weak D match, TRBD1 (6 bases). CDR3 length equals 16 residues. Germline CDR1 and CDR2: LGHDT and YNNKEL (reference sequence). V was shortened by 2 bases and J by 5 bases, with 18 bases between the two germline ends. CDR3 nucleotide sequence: TGTGCCAGCAGCCAACAAAGGACAGTCGTGGGGACTGAAGCTTTCTTT. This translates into CASSQQRTVVGTEAFF.

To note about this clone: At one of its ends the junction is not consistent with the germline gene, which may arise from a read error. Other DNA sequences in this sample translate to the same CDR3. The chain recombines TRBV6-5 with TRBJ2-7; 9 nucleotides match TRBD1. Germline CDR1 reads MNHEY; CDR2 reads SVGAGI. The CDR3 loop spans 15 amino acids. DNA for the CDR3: TGTGCCAGCAGTGACTCCGGGACAGGGAGGTACGAGCAGTACTTC. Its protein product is CASSDSGTGRYEQYF.

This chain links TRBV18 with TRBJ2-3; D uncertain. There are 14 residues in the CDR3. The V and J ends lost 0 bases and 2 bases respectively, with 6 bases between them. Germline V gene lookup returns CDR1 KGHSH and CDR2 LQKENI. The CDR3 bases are TGTGCCAGCTCACCACCGGGCAACACAGATACGCAGTATTTT. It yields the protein CASSPPGNTDTQYF.

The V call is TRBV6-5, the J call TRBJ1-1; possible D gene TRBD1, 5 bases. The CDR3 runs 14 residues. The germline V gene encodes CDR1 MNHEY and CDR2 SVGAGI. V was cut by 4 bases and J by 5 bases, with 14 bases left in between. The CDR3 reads CASSLGTEGTEAFF. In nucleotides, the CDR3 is TGTGCCAGCAGTTTGGGCACAGAGGGGACTGAAGCTTTCTTT.